A selection of T cell receptor beta chains follows, all from one sample in a study of blood T cell repertoires in COVID-19. The repertoire was sequenced with immunoSEQ multiplex PCR; TCRdb's copy has only in-frame clones and lacks some. This sample has fewer than 300,000 clones; 88% occur once, and the top ten carry about 1.2%. The sequencing input was PBMCs or T cells enriched from blood (not recorded which). The receptors here all came from a woman between 35 and 50 years old with acute COVID-19. Each CDR3 is given with its conserved first and last residue. The order of the fields is CDR3 DNA, CDR3 protein, clone size, J gene, D gene, V gene, CDR3 length. A D gene is named only where the DNA matches it firmly. Some rows mark clone size as missing; the rest say once, few, many or name a class of expanded clone.

TGTGCCAGCGGCCCGGCTAGCGTGACAGATACGCAGTATTTT CASGPASVTDTQYF - TRBJ2-3 - TRBV21-1 14
TGTGCCAGCAGCCCGGGACAGTACACAGATACGCAGTATTTT CASSPGQYTDTQYF - TRBJ2-3 TRBD1 TRBV7-2 14
TGTGCCAGCAGCTTACGGTGGGGGACAGGGAACACTGAAGCTTTCTTT CASSLRWGTGNTEAFF - TRBJ1-1 TRBD1 TRBV7-2 16
TGCGCCAGCAGCTTGGGGGTACTAGCGGGAGGGCCCTCGGAGACCCAGTACTTC CASSLGVLAGGPSETQYF - TRBJ2-5 TRBD2 TRBV5-1 18
TGTGCCAGCAGCTTATCGGGAGGTCAGCCCCAGCATTTT CASSLSGGQPQHF - TRBJ1-5 - TRBV7-9 13
TGTGCCAGCAGGGGGACAGGGAATGAAAAACTGTTTTTT CASRGTGNEKLFF - TRBJ1-4 TRBD1 TRBV7-9 13
TGTGCCTGGAGTGTATCCCTCGTAGGCTACACCTTC CAWSVSLVGYTF - TRBJ1-2 - TRBV30 12
TGTGCCAGCAGTCCGCGACAGGGGGAGGGTTCACCCCTCCACTTT CASSPRQGEGSPLHF - TRBJ1-6 TRBD1 TRBV27 15
TGTGCCACACCCAGGACAGGTATTAACACTGAAGCTTTCTTT CATPRTGINTEAFF - TRBJ1-1 TRBD1 TRBV7-9 14
TGTGCCACCAGTCCCGGAGGTAGCGACCCCGAGACCCAGTACTTC CATSPGGSDPETQYF - TRBJ2-5 - TRBV24-1 15
TGCGCCAGCAGTGAGGCCGGGGCTGGAAACACCATATATTTT CASSEAGAGNTIYF once TRBJ1-3 - TRBV10-1 14
TGTGCCAGCAGCTCCAGGCATAACTATGGCTACACCTTC CASSSRHNYGYTF - TRBJ1-2 - TRBV7-9 13
TGTGCCAGCAGTTACCTAGGGACAGTTGGGGAAAAACTGTTTTTT CASSYLGTVGEKLFF - TRBJ1-4 TRBD1 TRBV6-5 15
TGTGCCAGCAGTTTTTCGGACAGGGGGTACGAGCAGTACTTC CASSFSDRGYEQYF - TRBJ2-7 TRBD1 TRBV28 14
TGTGCCAGCAGCCCACGACTAGCGGGCTTCCAAGAGACCCAGTACTTC CASSPRLAGFQETQYF - TRBJ2-5 TRBD2 TRBV7-9 16
TGTGCCAGCAGTTTCGGCGGTCTAGTCGACACTGAAGCTTTCTTT CASSFGGLVDTEAFF - TRBJ1-1 - TRBV6-2/TRBV6-3 15
TGTGCCAGCAGCGGAAGACAGGGTGCCCCTGAAGCTTTCTTT CASSGRQGAPEAFF - TRBJ1-1 TRBD1 TRBV7-2 14
TGCGCCAGCAGCAAGGGGGATCCTAATGAAAAACTGTTTTTT CASSKGDPNEKLFF - TRBJ1-4 - TRBV5-1 14
TGTGCCAGCAGTGAAACTGGACAGGGAAATGAAAAACTGTTTTTT CASSETGQGNEKLFF - TRBJ1-4 TRBD1 TRBV2 15
TGTGCCAGCAGTGGGCGTCCCGGGACAGGGGCTGGCGGGGAGCTGTTTTTT CASSGRPGTGAGGELFF - TRBJ2-2 TRBD1 TRBV25-1 17
TGTGCCAGCAGTTATACTCCTCCCCCAGATACGCAGTATTTT CASSYTPPPDTQYF - TRBJ2-3 - TRBV2 14
TGCGCCAGCAGCCAAGCTGCCAGGGGGGACTATGGCTACACCTTC CASSQAARGDYGYTF - TRBJ1-2 TRBD1 TRBV4-3 15
TGTGCCAGCAATGCAGGGTTAGGCAATCAGCCCCAGCATTTT CASNAGLGNQPQHF - TRBJ1-5 - TRBV6-5 14
TGTGCCAGTAGTACTACTAGGGAGCAGTTCTTC CASSTTREQFF - TRBJ2-1 - TRBV19 11
TGTGCCAGCGCACTGTTACAGTATAATTCACCCCTCCACTTT CASALLQYNSPLHF few TRBJ1-6 - TRBV6-5 14
TGTGCCAGTAGTATCCAACTAGCGGAGTACAATGAGCAGTTCTTC CASSIQLAEYNEQFF - TRBJ2-1 TRBD2 TRBV19 15
TGTGCCATCAGTGACGGTCAGGGTGCCGATTATGGGCAGTTCTTC CAISDGQGADYGQFF - TRBJ2-1 - TRBV10-3 15
TGCGCCAGCAGCACTAGGACAGGGGGCTATAATTCACCCCTCCACTTT CASSTRTGGYNSPLHF - TRBJ1-6 TRBD1 TRBV4-1 16
TGTGCCCCTGTAGGGGGCGCAGGCTACACCTTC CAPVGGAGYTF - TRBJ1-2 TRBD1 TRBV27 11
TGTGCCAGCAGCCAGTTTACTAGCGGCACAGATACGCAGTATTTT CASSQFTSGTDTQYF - TRBJ2-3 TRBD2 TRBV4-2 15
TGCAGCGTCCGGGGACAGGGGAACTATGGCTACACCTTC CSVRGQGNYGYTF few TRBJ1-2 TRBD1 TRBV29-1 13
TGTGCCAGCAGCCAAGGGACAGGGGGAGTGAACACTGAAGCTTTCTTT CASSQGTGGVNTEAFF few TRBJ1-1 TRBD1 TRBV3-1/TRBV3-2 16
TGTGCCTGGAGTGTCGGACTAGCGGGGATATACAATGAGCAGTTCTTC CAWSVGLAGIYNEQFF - TRBJ2-1 TRBD2 TRBV30 16
TGTGCCAGCAGCCTAATCTACCTACAGGGGGGAAATGAAAAACTGTTTTTT CASSLIYLQGGNEKLFF - TRBJ1-4 TRBD1 TRBV11-3 17
TGTGCCTGGGGACTAGCGGGAGATACGCAGTATTTT CAWGLAGDTQYF - TRBJ2-3 TRBD2 TRBV30 12
TGTGCCACCAGTGACGCCAGACAGGGGGTGTACAATGAGCAGTTCTTC CATSDARQGVYNEQFF - TRBJ2-1 TRBD1 TRBV24-1 16
TGTGCCATCAGTGAGTCCCGGGACAGGGTTTTTTATGGCTACACCTTC CAISESRDRVFYGYTF - TRBJ1-2 TRBD1 TRBV10-3 16
TGTGCCAGCAGTGCTTTCGTCCAAGAGACCCAGTACTTC CASSAFVQETQYF once TRBJ2-5 - TRBV2 13
TGTGCCAGCTCACCACGTCAGGTTACCTATGGCTACACCTTC CASSPRQVTYGYTF once TRBJ1-2 - TRBV18 14
TGCGCCAGCAGCTTGGTATTTGGGGGACTAGCGGGATATACCGGGGAGCTGTTTTTT CASSLVFGGLAGYTGELFF - TRBJ2-2 TRBD2 TRBV5-1 19
TGTGCCAGTTCCCCATTGCCTCGGGATTCACCCCTCCACTTT CASSPLPRDSPLHF - TRBJ1-6 - TRBV19 14
TGTGCTAGTGGACCCCTAGCGGGAGCCTACAATGAGCAGTTCTTC CASGPLAGAYNEQFF - TRBJ2-1 TRBD2 TRBV12-5 15
TGCGCCAGCAGCTATGACGGACAGGGGAACACTGAAGCTTTCTTT CASSYDGQGNTEAFF - TRBJ1-1 TRBD1 TRBV5-1 15
TGTGCCAGCAGCGCACAGGGAAGAGGAGCAGATACGCAGTATTTT CASSAQGRGADTQYF many TRBJ2-3 - TRBV9 15
TGTGCCAGCAGTCCTTGGACAGGCGATCAGCCCCAGCATTTT CASSPWTGDQPQHF - TRBJ1-5 TRBD1 TRBV28 14
TGTGCCAGCAGTTTCTATACTAGTGGGTCAGAGACCCAGTACTTC CASSFYTSGSETQYF once TRBJ2-5 - TRBV27 15
TGTGCCAGCAGCTTATGGCAGGCTCGAGAGCCCCAGCATTTT CASSLWQAREPQHF once TRBJ1-5 - TRBV7-2 14
TGTGCCAGCAGCTCCAACGGCCCAACAGGTTCACCCCTCCACTTT CASSSNGPTGSPLHF - TRBJ1-6 - TRBV7-2 15
TGTGCCAGCAGCCAAGGGGCAGACAATTCACCCCTCCACTTT CASSQGADNSPLHF - TRBJ1-6 - TRBV3-1/TRBV3-2 14
TGCGCCAGCAGCTTTGAGGGGGCGGAGGGCTACACCTTC CASSFEGAEGYTF - TRBJ1-2 TRBD1 TRBV5-1 13
TGTGCCAGCAGTCACGACGCCCAGACAGGAACCTATGGCTACACCTTC CASSHDAQTGTYGYTF - TRBJ1-2 - TRBV6-4 16
TGTGCCAGTAGCCCACAGGGATCGGGCACTGAAGCTTTCTTT CASSPQGSGTEAFF - TRBJ1-1 - TRBV19 14
TGCAGTGCTGGTGGGAGGGCCTGGGGTGATACGCAGTATTTT CSAGGRAWGDTQYF - TRBJ2-3 TRBD2 TRBV20-1 14
TGCGCCAGCAGCGACCTGCAGGCGAACACTGAAGCTTTCTTT CASSDLQANTEAFF - TRBJ1-1 - TRBV5-1 14
TGTGCCAGCAGCCAAGAGTTCTCTGAAGCTTTCTTT CASSQEFSEAFF - TRBJ1-1 - TRBV14 12
TGTGCCAGTAAAGACAGCCCTGCTCCAGATACGCAGTATTTT CASKDSPAPDTQYF - TRBJ2-3 - TRBV19 14
TGTGCCAGCAGCCCCCGAGGACTAGCCCCGCCCGGCTCCTACAATGAGCAGTTCTTC CASSPRGLAPPGSYNEQFF few TRBJ2-1 TRBD2 TRBV9 19
TGTGCCAGCTCACCTGACAGGGGGCGGACGAACACCGGGGAGCTGTTTTTT CASSPDRGRTNTGELFF - TRBJ2-2 TRBD1 TRBV18 17
TGTGCCAGTACCTCACTAGCGGGAGCTCTCAATGAGCAGTTCTTC CASTSLAGALNEQFF - TRBJ2-1 TRBD2 TRBV19 15